This T cell receptor beta chain came from a study of sequential checkpoint blockade in melanoma. Treatment denoted: randomized to nivolumab then ipilimumab (arm A) or the reverse (arm B). Sequencing used immunoSEQ multiplex PCR; TCRdb keeps in-frame clones, though not all of them. The sample carries fewer than 20,000 clones, about 83% recorded once. The CDR3 covers 14 residues. Germline lookup yields CDR1 MDHEN and CDR2 SYDVKM. V gave up 5 bases and J gave up 4 bases, with 14 bases separating them. The chain employs TRBV28 and TRBJ1-2; no clear D. The TCR was taken from a human donor with melanoma. The sequenced sample was CD8+ T cells sorted from blood (inferred from file names), obtained from a patient given nivolumab and ipilimumab in sequence. The CDR3 loop is CASSPAWAPYGYTF. The CDR3 bases are TGTGCCAGCAGTCCCGCGTGGGCCCCCTATGGCTACACCTTC.